Below, 14 T cell receptor beta chains from the same sample are listed, as sequenced in a study of PD-L1 blockade in urothelial cancer (dated by TCRdb to the late 2010s). The intended sense of this specimen's time point label: pretreatment peripheral blood. The library was produced with the immunoSEQ multiplex PCR assay. This is the immuneACCESS table as TCRdb keeps it, with only in-frame sequences that have V and J called. A part of the clones is gone; compared with another copy, unresolved V genes explain less than half, and the rest is unexplained. The sample data list tens of thousands of clones, and around 90% of these were observed just once. The ten largest clones represent roughly 14% of the sample. The source material was PBMCs, sampled around atezolizumab (anti-PD-L1) treatment. The receptors were sampled from a woman aged 55-75 years with urothelial cancer.

The chain links TRBV15 to TRBJ2-1; TRBD1 is a possible D gene (6 bases). Germline CDR1 LNHNV, CDR2 YYDKDF (reference sequence). V lost 3 bases and J lost 0, with 9 bases in between. This CDR3 comprises 15 residues. The CDR3 DNA is TGTGCCACCAGCAGGCAGGGGAGCTCCTACAATGAGCAGTTCTTC. As protein: CATSRQGSSYNEQFF.

The chain has TRBV7-9 and TRBJ1-5; 10 positions agree with TRBD1. V was pared by 5 bases and J by 2 bases, with 3 bases of the junction left unmatched. The CDR3 contains 15 residues. CDR1 and CDR2 (germline): SEHNR, FQNEAQ (reference sequence). CDR3 coding DNA: TGTGCCAGCAGCATCGGGACAGGGGGCAATCAGCCCCAGCATTTT. Protein: CASSIGTGGNQPQHF.

This clone was counted only a few times. The V gene is TRBV28, the J gene TRBJ2-1; no reliable D call. Germline V gene data show CDR1 as MDHEN and CDR2 as SYDVKM. V was clipped by 7 bases and J by 8 bases, with 12 bases between them. This CDR3 has 12 amino acids. CDR3 residues: CASTTGNHEQFF. CDR3 DNA sequence: TGTGCCAGCACCACCGGTAATCATGAGCAGTTCTTC.

The CDR3 here is CASSSGTSGQETQYF. The CDR3 nucleotides are TGTGCCAGCAGCTCCGGGACTAGCGGACAAGAGACCCAGTACTTC. The V gene is TRBV9, the J gene TRBJ2-5; 11 nucleotides line up with TRBD2. Germline V gives CDR1 SGDLS, CDR2 YYNGEE. Trimming removed 4 bases from V and 2 bases from J; junction bases left unmatched: 4. This CDR3 is built from 15 residues.

This chain joins TRBV9 and TRBJ1-2; D gene unclear. Trimming pared 4 bases from V and 5 bases from J, leaving 12 bases between. This CDR3 comprises 13 residues. Germline V gene sequence: CDR1 SGDLS, CDR2 YYNGEE. CDR3 in amino acids: CASSPQESYGYTF. The DNA for the CDR3 is TGTGCCAGCAGCCCGCAGGAATCGTATGGCTACACCTTC.

The rearrangement uses TRBV7-2 and TRBJ2-1; 16 nucleotides match TRBD2. Trimming cost V 5 bases and J 6 bases; bases outside gene matches: 7. The CDR3 is made up of 17 amino acids. CDR1 is SGHTA and CDR2 is FQGNSA in the germline V gene. The CDR3 protein is CASSPGTSGRATNEQFF. Here the CDR3 DNA reads TGTGCCAGCAGCCCCGGGACTAGCGGGAGGGCCACCAATGAGCAGTTCTTC.

The chain combines TRBV19 with TRBJ1-1; 9 nucleotides align to TRBD1. This CDR3 has 15 residues. V shed 3 bases, J shed 5 bases, and the junction held 7 bases outside the gene matches. CDR1 and CDR2 from the germline V gene are LNHDA and SQIVND (reference sequence). CDR3 DNA: TGTGCCAGTAGTATCAACAGGGGGCCGGGAACTGAAGCTTTCTTT. Encoded protein: CASSINRGPGTEAFF. The full variable domain, rest sourced from reference TRBV19 and TRBJ1-1, is DGGITQSPKYLFRKEGQNVTLSCEQNLNHDAMYWYRQDPGQGLRLIYYSQIVNDFQKGDIAEGYSVSREKKESFPLTVTSAQKNPTAFYLCASSINRGPGTEAFFGQGTRLTVV.

CDR3 loop: CASSSTGGDQPQHF. For the CDR3, the DNA is TGTGCCAGCAGCTCGACAGGGGGCGACCAGCCCCAGCATTTT. This chain links TRBV7-9 with TRBJ1-5; 10 nucleotides line up with TRBD1. Germline-derived CDR1 and CDR2 are SEHNR and FQNEAQ (reference sequence). V was clipped by 4 bases and J by 7 bases; unmatched bases: 4. The CDR3 runs 14 residues.

This clone occurred once. This chain links TRBV11-2 with TRBJ2-3; 8 nucleotides align to TRBD1. Germline trimming cut 5 bases from V and 6 bases from J; bases unmatched to any gene: 7. Per the germline V gene, CDR1 is SGHAT and CDR2 is FQNNGV. This CDR3 is built from 14 residues. CDR3 protein: CASSPDRGDDTQYF. The CDR3 DNA reads as TGTGCCAGCAGCCCAGACAGGGGAGACGATACGCAGTATTTT.

The V and J genes are TRBV27 and TRBJ1-1; TRBD1 is a possible D gene (5 bases). V lost 4 bases and J 2 bases, leaving 11 bases between the germline ends. This CDR3 contains 14 residues. Germline-derived CDR1 and CDR2 are MNHEY and SMNVEV (reference sequence). The DNA for the CDR3 is TGTGCCAGCAGTTCCGGGGGGGTTAACACTGAAGCTTTCTTT. It yields the protein CASSSGGVNTEAFF.

This chain joins TRBV10-3 and TRBJ1-5, with 8 bases aligning to TRBD1. CDR3 length: 14 amino acids. J was trimmed by 7 bases and V by 6 bases; bases with no gene match: 8. Looked up from germline, CDR1 is ENHRY and CDR2 is SYGVKD. The CDR3 DNA sequence: TGTGCCATCAGCAGGGGACAGGACACCCAGCCCCAGCATTTT. This encodes CAISRGQDTQPQHF.

The V call is TRBV10-3, the J call TRBJ2-7; TRBD1 matches 7 bases. The CDR3 has 13 amino acids. CDR1 ENHRY and CDR2 SYGVKD come from the germline V gene. V was clipped by 4 bases and J by 1 base; unmatched bases: 1. Here the CDR3 DNA reads TGTGCCATCAGTGCGGGACAGTCCTACGAGCAGTACTTC. It is translated as CAISAGQSYEQYF.

The chain combines TRBV7-2 with TRBJ2-7, with D tentatively TRBD1 (5 bases). V was trimmed by 3 bases and J by 8 bases, leaving 11 bases between them. The CDR3 sequence is 12 residues long. From germline, CDR1 is SGHTA and CDR2 FQGNSA. CDR3 loop: CASSFRTHQQYF. CDR3 bases: TGTGCCAGCAGCTTCCGGACACACCAGCAGTACTTC.

This clone was seen a handful of times. V gene TRBV12-2 combines with J gene TRBJ1-2; the D segment call TRBD1 is taken from the table without a DNA check. TRBV12-2 corresponds to a pseudogene. This CDR3 has 19 residues. DNA for the CDR3: TGTGCAAGTCGCCATATACAGGGGCTTCGATTTACCTCTAACTATGGCTACACCTTC. Encoded protein: CASRHIQGLRFTSNYGYTF.